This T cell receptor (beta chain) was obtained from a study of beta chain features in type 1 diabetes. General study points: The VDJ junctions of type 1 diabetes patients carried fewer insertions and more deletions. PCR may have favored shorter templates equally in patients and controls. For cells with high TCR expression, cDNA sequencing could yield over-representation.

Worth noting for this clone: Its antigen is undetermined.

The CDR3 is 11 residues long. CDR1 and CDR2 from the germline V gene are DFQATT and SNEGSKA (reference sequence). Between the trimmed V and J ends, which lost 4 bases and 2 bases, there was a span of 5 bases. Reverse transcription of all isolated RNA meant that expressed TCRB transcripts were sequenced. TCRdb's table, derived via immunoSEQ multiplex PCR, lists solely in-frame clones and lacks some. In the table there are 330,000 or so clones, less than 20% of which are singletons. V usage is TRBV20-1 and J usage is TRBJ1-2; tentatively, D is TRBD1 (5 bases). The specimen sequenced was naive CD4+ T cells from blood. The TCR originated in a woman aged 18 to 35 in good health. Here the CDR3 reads CSATGNYGYTF. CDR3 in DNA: TGCAGTGCTACAGGGAACTATGGCTACACCTTC.